This T cell receptor (beta chain) stems from a study of blood T cell repertoires in COVID-19. On the study more broadly: COVID-19 samples, acute and convalescent, were from the United States, Italy and Spain.

Those enrolled, adults aged about 18 to 89 years, came from fewer than 25 US areas. Participant reports of clinical history set cohort assignment. This CDR3 has 15 residues. V gave up 0 bases and J gave up 2 bases, with 12 bases separating them. From germline, CDR1 is SQVTM and CDR2 ANQGSEA. The method was immunoSEQ multiplex PCR; TCRdb's version includes in-frame clones alone and lacks a portion of them. The sample holds some 290,000 clones; around 90% are singletons and the top ten take approximately 2.4%. The chain is built from TRBV29-1 and TRBJ2-3, with D possibly TRBD1 on 6 matching bases. The sample taken for sequencing was PBMCs or T cells enriched from blood (not recorded which). The clonotype comes from a woman in her 40s with acute COVID-19. The CDR3 spells CSVEDPRGYTDTQYF. The CDR3 region has the DNA TGCAGCGTTGAAGATCCCAGGGGATACACAGATACGCAGTATTTT.